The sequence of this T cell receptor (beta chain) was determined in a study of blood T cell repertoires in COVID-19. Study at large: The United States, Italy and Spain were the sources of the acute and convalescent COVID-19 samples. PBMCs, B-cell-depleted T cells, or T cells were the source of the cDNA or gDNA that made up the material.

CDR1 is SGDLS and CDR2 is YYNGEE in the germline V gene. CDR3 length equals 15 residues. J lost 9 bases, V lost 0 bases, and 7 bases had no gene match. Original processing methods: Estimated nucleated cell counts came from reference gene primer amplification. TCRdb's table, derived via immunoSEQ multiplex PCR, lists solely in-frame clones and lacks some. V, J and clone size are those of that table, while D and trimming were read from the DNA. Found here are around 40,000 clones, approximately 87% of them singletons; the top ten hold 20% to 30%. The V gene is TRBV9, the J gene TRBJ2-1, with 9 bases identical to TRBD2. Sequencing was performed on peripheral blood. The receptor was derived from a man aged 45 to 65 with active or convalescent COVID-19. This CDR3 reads CASSVGAGGQGEQFF. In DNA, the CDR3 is TGTGCCAGCAGCGTAGGAGCGGGAGGCCAGGGTGAGCAGTTCTTC. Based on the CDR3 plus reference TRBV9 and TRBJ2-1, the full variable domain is DSGVTQTPKHLITATGQRVTLRCSPRSGDLSVYWYQQSLDQGLQFLIQYYNGEERAKGNILERFSAQQFPDLHSELNLSSLELGDSALYFCASSVGAGGQGEQFFGPGTRLTVL.